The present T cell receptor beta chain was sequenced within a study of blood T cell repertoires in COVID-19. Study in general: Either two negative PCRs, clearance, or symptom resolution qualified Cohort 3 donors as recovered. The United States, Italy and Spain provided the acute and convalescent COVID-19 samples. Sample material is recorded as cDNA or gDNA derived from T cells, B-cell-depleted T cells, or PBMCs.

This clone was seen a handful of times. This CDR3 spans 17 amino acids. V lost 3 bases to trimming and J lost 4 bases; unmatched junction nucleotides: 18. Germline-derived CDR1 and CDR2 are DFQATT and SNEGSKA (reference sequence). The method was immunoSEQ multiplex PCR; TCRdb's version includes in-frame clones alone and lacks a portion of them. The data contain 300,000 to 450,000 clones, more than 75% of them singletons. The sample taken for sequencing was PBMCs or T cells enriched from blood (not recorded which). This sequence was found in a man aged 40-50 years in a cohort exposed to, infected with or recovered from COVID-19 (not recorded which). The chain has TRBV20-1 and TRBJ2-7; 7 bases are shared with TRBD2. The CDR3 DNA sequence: TGCAGTGCTAGTAAACCTGCGGCGGGAGCATCCCTTTACGAGCAGTACTTC. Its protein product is CSASKPAAGASLYEQYF.